This is a list of T cell receptor beta chains from one sample in a study of cytotoxic CD8 clonotypes in ibrutinib-treated CLL. Libraries were prepared by immunoSEQ multiplex PCR; TCRdb keeps only in-frame clonotypes and omits some of them. Here the sample spans fewer than 400,000 clones, around 66% being singletons. Sequencing used PBMCs, obtained after 36 months of ibrutinib treatment. These receptors all stem from a human donor with chronic lymphocytic leukemia. Each CDR3 is given with its conserved first and last residue. D genes are given only for firm matches. The size entry is marked missing in some rows and otherwise reads once, few, many or a size class.

-	TRBV11-2	-	TRBJ2-5	CASSFVDNQETQYF	TGTGCCAGCAGCTTTGTGGACAACCAAGAGACCCAGTACTTC
-	TRBV4-1	-	TRBJ2-7	CASSQEGRWGPIEQYF	TGCGCCAGCAGCCAAGAGGGGCGGTGGGGCCCAATAGAGCAGTACTTC
-	TRBV11-2	-	TRBJ2-2	CASSPLSNTGELFF	TGTGCCAGCAGCCCCTTATCGAACACCGGGGAGCTGTTTTTT
-	TRBV5-1	once	TRBJ1-2	CASSLTGIGNYGYTF	TGCGCCAGCAGCTTGACGGGTATAGGAAACTATGGCTACACCTTC
TRBD2	TRBV7-2	-	TRBJ2-1	CASSFILAGANEQFF	TGTGCCAGCAGCTTCATACTAGCGGGGGCCAATGAGCAGTTCTTC
TRBD1	TRBV15	-	TRBJ2-5	CATSGGQGQETQYF	TGTGCCACCAGCGGCGGACAGGGTCAGGAGACCCAGTACTTC
TRBD2	TRBV29-1	-	TRBJ2-7	CSVRTRGIYEQYF	TGCAGCGTCAGGACGCGGGGGATCTACGAGCAGTACTTC
TRBD1	TRBV5-6	-	TRBJ1-1	CASSFPGQPNTEAFF	TGTGCCAGCAGCTTCCCGGGACAGCCGAACACTGAAGCTTTCTTT
TRBD2	TRBV2	few	TRBJ2-4	CASSVTGGLGKNIQYF	TGTGCCAGCAGTGTGACGGGAGGGCTTGGCAAAAACATTCAGTACTTC
-	TRBV4-1	few	TRBJ2-5	CASSPKVRGKRAETQYF	TGCGCCAGCAGCCCAAAGGTTCGGGGGAAGAGGGCAGAGACCCAGTACTTC
-	TRBV28	-	TRBJ2-5	CASSLPRSGPQETQYF	TGTGCCAGCAGTTTGCCTAGAAGCGGGCCCCAAGAGACCCAGTACTTC
TRBD2	TRBV4-3	-	TRBJ2-7	CASSPALVAGEQYF	TGCGCCAGCAGCCCAGCCCTGGTAGCGGGAGAGCAGTACTTC
TRBD1	TRBV28	-	TRBJ2-2	CASRPTGGGTGELFF	TGTGCCAGCAGGCCGACAGGGGGCGGCACCGGGGAGCTGTTTTTT
-	TRBV10-1	once	TRBJ2-2	CASSEGPTGELFF	TGCGCCAGCAGTGAGGGCCCCACCGGGGAGCTGTTTTTT
-	TRBV19	-	TRBJ1-2	CASSITVTDNYGYTF	TGTGCCAGTAGTATCACAGTTACAGATAACTATGGCTACACCTTC
-	TRBV5-6	-	TRBJ2-7	CASSLVGYEQYF	TGTGCCAGCAGCTTGGTCGGCTACGAGCAGTACTTC
-	TRBV6-9	-	TRBJ2-6	CASSWLGLTTKSANVLTF	TGTGCCAGCAGTTGGCTAGGGCTTACGACAAAGTCGGCCAACGTCCTGACTTTC
-	TRBV6-5	-	TRBJ2-5	CASSTRETQYF	TGTGCCAGCAGTACCAGGGAGACCCAGTACTTC
-	TRBV2	-	TRBJ1-2	CASSAGVNYGYTF	TGTGCCAGCAGTGCAGGGGTTAACTATGGCTACACCTTC
-	TRBV29-1	-	TRBJ2-1	CSVAVGLGYNEQFF	TGCAGCGTAGCTGTGGGGCTGGGGTACAATGAGCAGTTCTTC
TRBD1	TRBV5-6	-	TRBJ1-1	CASSPGGRDRKAFF	TGTGCCAGCAGCCCGGGGGGTCGGGACAGGAAAGCTTTCTTT
-	TRBV5-1	-	TRBJ2-7	CASSLEPSPNYEQYF	TGCGCCAGCAGCTTGGAACCTAGCCCCAACTACGAGCAGTACTTC
-	TRBV19	-	TRBJ2-3	CASRKGASTDTQYF	TGTGCCAGCAGGAAAGGGGCCTCCACAGATACGCAGTATTTT
TRBD1	TRBV4-1	few	TRBJ1-2	CASSQTGVIYGYTF	TGCGCCAGCAGCCAGACAGGGGTTATCTATGGCTACACCTTC
-	TRBV29-1	-	TRBJ1-5	CSVRAGNQPQHF	TGCAGCGTTCGAGCAGGTAATCAGCCCCAGCATTTT
-	TRBV4-1	-	TRBJ1-4	CASSHPDGGGRGNEKLFF	TGCGCCAGCAGCCATCCCGACGGGGGAGGGCGGGGTAATGAAAAACTGTTTTTT
-	TRBV18	-	TRBJ1-4	CASSPRGVGATNEKLFF	TGTGCCAGCTCACCACGAGGGGTAGGGGCAACTAATGAAAAACTGTTTTTT
-	TRBV4-1	-	TRBJ2-3	CASSQGRAQYF	TGCGCCAGCAGCCAGGGGCGCGCGCAGTATTTT
-	TRBV2	-	TRBJ2-5	CATNPGIGKTQYF	TGTGCCACCAATCCAGGGATCGGAAAGACCCAGTACTTC
-	TRBV5-1	-	TRBJ2-7	CASSSFSYEQYF	TGCGCCAGCAGCTCCTTCTCCTACGAGCAGTACTTC
TRBD1	TRBV28	-	TRBJ2-7	CASSLSGTGAYEQYF	TGTGCCAGCAGTTTAAGCGGGACAGGGGCCTACGAGCAGTACTTC
TRBD2	TRBV4-1	-	TRBJ2-3	CASSQGLATDTQYF	TGCGCCAGCAGCCAGGGACTAGCAACAGATACGCAGTATTTT
TRBD2	TRBV27	-	TRBJ2-5	CASSRLADQETQYF	TGTGCCAGCAGCCGACTAGCGGACCAAGAGACCCAGTACTTC
TRBD2	TRBV5-1	once	TRBJ2-2	CASSGRGLQNTGELFF	TGCGCCAGCAGCGGGCGGGGACTACAGAACACCGGGGAGCTGTTTTTT
TRBD1	TRBV11-1	-	TRBJ2-7	CASSLRFRDRASF	TGTGCCAGCAGCTTGAGATTCCGGGACAGGGCATCCTTC
TRBD1	TRBV9	-	TRBJ2-7	CASSLGQGSYEQYF	TGTGCCAGCAGCCTCGGACAGGGTTCCTACGAGCAGTACTTC
-	TRBV6-5	-	TRBJ2-7	CASTGPGKREQYF	TGTGCCAGCACCGGTCCTGGGAAACGCGAGCAGTACTTC
TRBD2	TRBV6-5	-	TRBJ2-1	CASSYLAGAGINEQFF	TGTGCCAGCAGTTACCTTGCGGGAGCGGGTATTAATGAGCAGTTCTTC
-	TRBV5-1	-	TRBJ2-7	CASSRTTGEQYF	TGCGCCAGCAGCCGAACGACGGGGGAGCAGTACTTC
-	TRBV5-5	-	TRBJ1-6	CASSLGDISSYNSPLHF	TGTGCCAGCAGCTTAGGGGACATCAGCTCCTATAATTCACCCCTCCACTTT
-	TRBV5-1	-	TRBJ1-6	CASSLGHGGPLHF	TGCGCCAGCAGCTTGGGACACGGGGGACCCCTCCACTTT
-	TRBV9	once	TRBJ2-7	CASSVVPTENSYEQYF	TGTGCCAGCAGCGTAGTCCCGACGGAGAACTCCTACGAGCAGTACTTC
-	TRBV4-1	-	TRBJ2-7	CASSQEVRGILYEQYF	TGTGCCAGCAGCCAAGAGGTGAGAGGGATACTCTACGAGCAGTACTTC
TRBD2	TRBV4-1	-	TRBJ2-7	CASSQDSVTSGYEQYF	TGCGCCAGCAGCCAAGATAGTGTCACTAGCGGGTACGAGCAGTACTTC
-	TRBV19	-	TRBJ1-5	CASSSLAGVHQPQHF	TGTGCCAGTAGTAGCTTAGCAGGGGTCCATCAGCCCCAGCATTTT
-	TRBV27	-	TRBJ1-6	CASSLTQGSPLHF	TGTGCCAGCAGTTTAACACAGGGTTCACCCCTCCACTTT